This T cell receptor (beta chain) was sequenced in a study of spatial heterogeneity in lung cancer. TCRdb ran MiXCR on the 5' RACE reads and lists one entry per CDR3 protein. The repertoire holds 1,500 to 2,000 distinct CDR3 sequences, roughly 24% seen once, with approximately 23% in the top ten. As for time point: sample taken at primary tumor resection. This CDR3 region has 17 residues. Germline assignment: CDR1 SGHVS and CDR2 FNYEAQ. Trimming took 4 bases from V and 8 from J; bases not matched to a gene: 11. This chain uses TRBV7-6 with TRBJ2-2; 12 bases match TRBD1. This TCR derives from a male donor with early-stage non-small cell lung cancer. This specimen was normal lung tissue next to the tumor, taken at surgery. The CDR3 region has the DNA TGTGCCAGCAGCTCCTCCTGGGACAGGGGGCGCGAAGGGGAGCTGTTTTTT. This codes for CASSSSWDRGREGELFF.